These 3 T cell receptor beta chains originate from one sample sequenced in a study of T cells after yellow fever vaccination. TCRdb recomputed calls from the 5' RACE reads with MiXCR, one row per CDR3 protein. The profile covers 230,000 or so distinct CDR3 sequences, with roughly 6.3% appearing a single time and 0.8% to 1.2% taken by the ten largest. Material: CD4+ T cells sorted from PBMCs, obtained on the day of the yellow fever booster vaccination. These receptors were obtained from a man aged 25 to 40 who received the YFV17D yellow fever vaccine.

This clonotype was seen only a few times. The chain uses TRBV12-3 or TRBV12-4 and TRBJ1-5; unclear D gene. V was clipped by 3 bases and J by 3 bases, with 9 bases between them. The CDR3 runs 14 residues. The CDR3 sequence is CASSFSGYNQPQHF. The CDR3 bases are TGTGCCAGCAGTTTTTCGGGTTACAATCAGCCCCAGCATTTT.

In this sample, this clonotype turned up many times. The chain uses TRBV6-5 and TRBJ2-3; D remains ambiguous. CDR1 and CDR2 from the germline V gene are MNHEY and SVGAGI. This CDR3 spans 13 amino acids. The V gene lost 2 bases and the J gene lost 5 bases, with 8 bases spanning the gap. CDR3 sequence: CASSYIGKDTQYF. CDR3 nucleotides: TGTGCCAGCAGTTACATCGGCAAAGATACGCAGTATTTT.

This clonotype came up a few times. The chain is built from TRBV19 and TRBJ1-2; D gene ambiguous. V was shortened by 8 bases and J by 8 bases, with 18 bases between the two germline ends. CDR3 length: 13 amino acids. CDR1 LNHDA and CDR2 SQIVND come from the germline V gene (reference sequence). CDR3 DNA sequence: TGTGCCAGTGGAAAGGAGGCTACGCCCGGCTACACCTTC. Protein product: CASGKEATPGYTF.